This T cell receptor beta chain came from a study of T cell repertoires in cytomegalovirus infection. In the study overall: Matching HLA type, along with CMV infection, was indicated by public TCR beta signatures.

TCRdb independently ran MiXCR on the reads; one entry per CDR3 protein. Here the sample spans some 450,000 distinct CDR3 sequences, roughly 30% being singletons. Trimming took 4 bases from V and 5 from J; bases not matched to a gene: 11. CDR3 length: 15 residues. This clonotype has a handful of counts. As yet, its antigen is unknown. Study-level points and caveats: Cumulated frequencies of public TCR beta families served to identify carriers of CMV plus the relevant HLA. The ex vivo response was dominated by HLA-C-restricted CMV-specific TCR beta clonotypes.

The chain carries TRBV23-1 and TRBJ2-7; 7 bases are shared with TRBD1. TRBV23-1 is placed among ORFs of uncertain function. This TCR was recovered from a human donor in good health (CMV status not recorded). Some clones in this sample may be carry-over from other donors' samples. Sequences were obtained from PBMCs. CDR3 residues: CASSPMVDRENEQYF. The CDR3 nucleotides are TGCGCCAGCAGTCCCATGGTTGACAGGGAAAACGAGCAGTACTTC.